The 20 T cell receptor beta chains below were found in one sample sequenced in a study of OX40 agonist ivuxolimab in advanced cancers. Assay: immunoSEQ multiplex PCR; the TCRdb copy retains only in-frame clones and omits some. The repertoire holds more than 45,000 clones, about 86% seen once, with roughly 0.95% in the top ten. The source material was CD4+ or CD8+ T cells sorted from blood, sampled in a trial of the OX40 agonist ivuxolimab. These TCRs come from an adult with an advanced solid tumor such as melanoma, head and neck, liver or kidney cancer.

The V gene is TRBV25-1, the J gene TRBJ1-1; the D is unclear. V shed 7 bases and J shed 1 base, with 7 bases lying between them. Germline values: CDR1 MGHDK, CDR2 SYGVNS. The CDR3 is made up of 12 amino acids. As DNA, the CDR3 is TGTGCCAGCAAGGCGGCGAACACTGAAGCTTTCTTT. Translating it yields CASKAANTEAFF. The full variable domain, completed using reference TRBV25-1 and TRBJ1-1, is EADIYQTPRYLVIGTGKKITLECSQTMGHDKMYWYQQDPGMELHLIHYSYGVNSTEKGDLSSESTVSRIRTEHFPLTLESARPSHTSQYLCASKAANTEAFFGQGTRLTVV.

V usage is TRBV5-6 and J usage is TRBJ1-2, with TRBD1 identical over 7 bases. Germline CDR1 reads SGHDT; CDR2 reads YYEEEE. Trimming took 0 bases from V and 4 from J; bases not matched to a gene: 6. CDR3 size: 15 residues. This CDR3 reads CASSLAGGIFYGYTF. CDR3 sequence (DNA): TGTGCCAGCAGCTTGGCAGGGGGGATCTTCTATGGCTACACCTTC. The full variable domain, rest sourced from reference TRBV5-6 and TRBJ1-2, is DAGVTQSPTHLIKTRGQQVTLRCSPKSGHDTVSWYQQALGQGPQFIFQYYEEEERQRGNFPDRFSGHQFPNYSSELNVNALLLGDSALYLCASSLAGGIFYGYTFGSGTRLTVV.

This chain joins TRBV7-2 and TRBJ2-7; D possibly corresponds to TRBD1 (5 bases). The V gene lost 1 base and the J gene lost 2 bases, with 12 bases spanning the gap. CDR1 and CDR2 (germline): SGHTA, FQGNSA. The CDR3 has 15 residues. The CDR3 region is CASSLGSGSTYEQYF. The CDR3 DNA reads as TGTGCCAGCAGCTTAGGTTCAGGGTCGACCTACGAGCAGTACTTC. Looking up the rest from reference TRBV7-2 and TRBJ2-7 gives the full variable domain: GAGVSQSPSNKVTEKGKDVELRCDPISGHTALYWYRQSLGQGLEFLIYFQGNSAPDKSGLPSDRFSAERTGGSVSTLTIQRTQQEDSAVYLCASSLGSGSTYEQYFGPGTRLTVT.

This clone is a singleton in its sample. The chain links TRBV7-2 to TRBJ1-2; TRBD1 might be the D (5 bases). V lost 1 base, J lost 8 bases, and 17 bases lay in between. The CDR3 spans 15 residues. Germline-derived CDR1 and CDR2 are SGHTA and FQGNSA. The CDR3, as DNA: TGTGCCAGCAGCTTAGGGGGCGGGGGACTTCAAGGCTACACCTTC. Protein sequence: CASSLGGGGLQGYTF.

The CDR3 here is CASSLTPGQGFSEQFF. In nucleotides, the CDR3 is TGTGCCAGCAGTTTAACTCCGGGACAGGGCTTTAGCGAGCAGTTCTTC. V usage is TRBV27 and J usage is TRBJ2-1, with TRBD1 matching over 9 bases. CDR3 length: 16 residues. After removal of 2 bases from V and 10 bases from J, the junction contained 12 bases not matched to a gene. CDR1 and CDR2 from the germline V gene are MNHEY and SMNVEV (reference sequence).

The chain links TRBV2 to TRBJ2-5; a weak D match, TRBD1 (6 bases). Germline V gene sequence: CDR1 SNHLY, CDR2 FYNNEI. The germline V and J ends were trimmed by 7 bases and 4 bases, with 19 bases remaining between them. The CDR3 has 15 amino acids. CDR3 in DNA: TGTGCCAGCACCCGTACACAGGGTTCGGTAGAGACCCAGTACTTC. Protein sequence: CASTRTQGSVETQYF. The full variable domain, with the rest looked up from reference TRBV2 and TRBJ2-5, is EPEVTQTPSHQVTQMGQEVILRCVPISNHLYFYWYRQILGQKVEFLVSFYNNEISEKSEIFDDQFSVERPDGSNFTLKIRSTKLEDSAMYFCASTRTQGSVETQYFGPGTRLLVL.

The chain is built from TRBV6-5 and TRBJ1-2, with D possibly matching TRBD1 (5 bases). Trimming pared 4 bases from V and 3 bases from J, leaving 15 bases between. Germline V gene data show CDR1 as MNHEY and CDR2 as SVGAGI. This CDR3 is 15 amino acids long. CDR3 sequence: CASSWGPLKDYGYTF. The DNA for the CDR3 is TGTGCCAGCAGTTGGGGCCCCCTCAAGGACTATGGCTACACCTTC.

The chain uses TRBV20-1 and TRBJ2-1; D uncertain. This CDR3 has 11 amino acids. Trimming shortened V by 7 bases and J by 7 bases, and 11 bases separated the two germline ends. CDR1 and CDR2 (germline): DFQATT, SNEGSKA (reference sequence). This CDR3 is CSVDRENEQFF. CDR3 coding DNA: TGCAGTGTCGATAGGGAAAATGAGCAGTTCTTC.

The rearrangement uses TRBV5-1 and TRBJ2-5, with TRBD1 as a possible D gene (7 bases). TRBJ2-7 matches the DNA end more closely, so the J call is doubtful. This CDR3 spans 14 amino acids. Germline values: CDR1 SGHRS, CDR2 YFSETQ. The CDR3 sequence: CASSFQGGHYEQYF. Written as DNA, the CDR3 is TGCGCCAGCAGCTTCCAGGGGGGACATTACGAGCAGTACTTC.

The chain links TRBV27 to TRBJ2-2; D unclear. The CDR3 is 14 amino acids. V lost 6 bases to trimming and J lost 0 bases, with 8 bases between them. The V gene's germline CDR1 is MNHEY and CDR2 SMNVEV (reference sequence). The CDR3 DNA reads TGTGCCAGCAGCGGCAGGACGAACACCGGGGAGCTGTTTTTT. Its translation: CASSGRTNTGELFF.

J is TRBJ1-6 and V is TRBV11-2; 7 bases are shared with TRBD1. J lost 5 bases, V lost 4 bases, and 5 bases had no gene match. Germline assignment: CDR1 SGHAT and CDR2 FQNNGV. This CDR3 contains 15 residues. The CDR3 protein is CASSSRQGHNSPLHF. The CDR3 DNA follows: TGTGCCAGCAGCTCAAGACAGGGACATAATTCACCCCTCCACTTT.

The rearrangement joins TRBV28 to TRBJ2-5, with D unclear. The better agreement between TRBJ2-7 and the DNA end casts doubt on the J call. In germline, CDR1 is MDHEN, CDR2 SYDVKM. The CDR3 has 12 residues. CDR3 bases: TGTGCCAGCAGTTTGCCAGGCTACGAGCAGTACTTC. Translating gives CASSLPGYEQYF.

In DNA form, the CDR3 reads TGTGCCAGCATCTCTTCCAGGACAGGGTCCGCCCTGCGTTGGTATTTT. Protein product: CASISSRTGSALRWYF. This rearrangement joins TRBV25-1 to TRBJ2-3; 8 bases are shared with TRBD1. Germline-derived CDR1 and CDR2 are MGHDK and SYGVNS. The J segment lost 14 bases and the V segment lost 7 bases, leaving 23 bases of the junction unmatched. The CDR3 consists of 16 residues.

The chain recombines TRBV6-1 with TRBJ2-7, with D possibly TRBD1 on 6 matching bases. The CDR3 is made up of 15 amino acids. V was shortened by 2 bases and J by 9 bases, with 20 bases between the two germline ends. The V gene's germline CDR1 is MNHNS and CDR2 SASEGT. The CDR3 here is CASSEFRGTSKGQYF. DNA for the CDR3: TGTGCCAGCAGTGAATTTAGGGGGACATCCAAGGGGCAGTACTTC.

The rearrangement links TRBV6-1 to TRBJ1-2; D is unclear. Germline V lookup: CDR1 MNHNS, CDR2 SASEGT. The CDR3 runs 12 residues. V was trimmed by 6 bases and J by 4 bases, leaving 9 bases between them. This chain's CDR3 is CASREVVYGYTF. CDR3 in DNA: TGTGCCAGCAGGGAGGTTGTCTATGGCTACACCTTC.

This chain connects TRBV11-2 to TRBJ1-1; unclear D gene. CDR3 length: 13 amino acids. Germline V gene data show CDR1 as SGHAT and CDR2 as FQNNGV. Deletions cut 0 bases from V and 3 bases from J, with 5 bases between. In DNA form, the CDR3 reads TGTGCCAGCAGCTTAGATCTCTACACTGAAGCTTTCTTT. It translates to CASSLDLYTEAFF.

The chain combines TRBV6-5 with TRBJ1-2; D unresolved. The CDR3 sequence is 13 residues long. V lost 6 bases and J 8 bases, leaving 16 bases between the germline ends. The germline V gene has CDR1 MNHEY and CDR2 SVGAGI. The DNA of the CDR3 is TGTGCCAGCAGGGGTAGGACGGGTGTCGGCTACACCTTC. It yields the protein CASRGRTGVGYTF.

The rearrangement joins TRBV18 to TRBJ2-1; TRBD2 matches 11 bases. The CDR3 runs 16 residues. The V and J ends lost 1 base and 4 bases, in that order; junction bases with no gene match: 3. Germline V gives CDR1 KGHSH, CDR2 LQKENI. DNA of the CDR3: TGTGCCAGCTCACCACTAGCGGGAGGGCTATACAATGAGCAGTTCTTC. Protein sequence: CASSPLAGGLYNEQFF.

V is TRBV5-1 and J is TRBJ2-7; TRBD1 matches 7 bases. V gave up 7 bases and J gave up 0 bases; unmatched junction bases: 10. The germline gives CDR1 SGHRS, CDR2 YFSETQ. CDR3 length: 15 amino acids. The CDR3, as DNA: TGCGCCAGCGCCGTGGGACAGAGCAACTCCTACGAGCAGTACTTC. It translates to CASAVGQSNSYEQYF. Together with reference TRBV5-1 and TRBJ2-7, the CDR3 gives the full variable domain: KAGVTQTPRYLIKTRGQQVTLSCSPISGHRSVSWYQQTPGQGLQFLFEYFSETQRNKGNFPGRFSGRQFSNSRSEMNVSTLELGDSALYLCASAVGQSNSYEQYFGPGTRLTVT.

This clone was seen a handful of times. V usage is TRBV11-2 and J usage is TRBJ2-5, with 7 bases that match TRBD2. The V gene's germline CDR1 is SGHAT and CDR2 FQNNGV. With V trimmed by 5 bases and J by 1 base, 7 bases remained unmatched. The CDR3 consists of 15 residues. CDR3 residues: CASSPGGTFQETQYF. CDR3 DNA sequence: TGTGCCAGCAGCCCCGGGGGGACGTTCCAAGAGACCCAGTACTTC.